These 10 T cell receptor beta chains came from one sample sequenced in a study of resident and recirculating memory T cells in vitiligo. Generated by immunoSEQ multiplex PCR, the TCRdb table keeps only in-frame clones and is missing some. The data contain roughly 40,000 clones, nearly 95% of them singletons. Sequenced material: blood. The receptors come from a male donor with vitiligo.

In DNA, the CDR3 is TGTGCCAGCAGTTCCCAACCTAGCCTATGGGACAATGAGCAGTTCTTC. Encoded protein: CASSSQPSLWDNEQFF. The chain combines TRBV6-5 with TRBJ2-1; tentative D call: TRBD2 (5 bases). Germline CDR1 reads MNHEY; CDR2 reads SVGAGI. The V and J ends lost 4 bases and 5 bases respectively, with 18 bases between them. The length of the CDR3 is 16 residues.

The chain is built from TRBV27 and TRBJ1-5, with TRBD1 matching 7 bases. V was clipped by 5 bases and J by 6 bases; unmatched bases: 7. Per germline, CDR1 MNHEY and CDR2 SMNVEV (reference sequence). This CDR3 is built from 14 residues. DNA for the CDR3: TGTGCCAGCAGTAAGACAGGGAGAAGTCAGCCCCAGCATTTT. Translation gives CASSKTGRSQPQHF.

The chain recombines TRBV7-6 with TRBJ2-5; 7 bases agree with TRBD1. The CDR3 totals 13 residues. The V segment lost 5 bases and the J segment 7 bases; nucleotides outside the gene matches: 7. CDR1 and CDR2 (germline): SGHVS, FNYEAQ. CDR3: CASSNRGVVTQYF. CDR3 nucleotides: TGTGCCAGCAGCAACAGGGGAGTAGTGACCCAGTACTTC.

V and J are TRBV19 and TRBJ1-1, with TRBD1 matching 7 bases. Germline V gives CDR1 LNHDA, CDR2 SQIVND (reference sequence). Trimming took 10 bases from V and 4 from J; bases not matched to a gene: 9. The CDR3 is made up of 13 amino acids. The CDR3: CATHRQGATEAFF. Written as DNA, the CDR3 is TGTGCCACCCATAGACAGGGAGCCACTGAAGCTTTCTTT. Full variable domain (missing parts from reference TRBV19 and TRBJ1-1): DGGITQSPKYLFRKEGQNVTLSCEQNLNHDAMYWYRQDPGQGLRLIYYSQIVNDFQKGDIAEGYSVSREKKESFPLTVTSAQKNPTAFYLCATHRQGATEAFFGQGTRLTVV.

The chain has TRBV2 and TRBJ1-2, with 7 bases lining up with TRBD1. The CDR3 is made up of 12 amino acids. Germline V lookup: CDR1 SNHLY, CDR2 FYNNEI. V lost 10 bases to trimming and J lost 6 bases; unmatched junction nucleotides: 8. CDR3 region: CAKDRRIDGYTF. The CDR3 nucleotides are TGTGCCAAGGACAGGCGGATCGATGGCTACACCTTC.

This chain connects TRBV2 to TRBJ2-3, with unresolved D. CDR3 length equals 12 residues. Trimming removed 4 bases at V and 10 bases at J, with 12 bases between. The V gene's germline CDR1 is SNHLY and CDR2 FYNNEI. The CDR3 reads CASSVVVLAQYF. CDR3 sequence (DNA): TGTGCCAGCAGTGTGGTAGTTCTAGCGCAGTATTTT.

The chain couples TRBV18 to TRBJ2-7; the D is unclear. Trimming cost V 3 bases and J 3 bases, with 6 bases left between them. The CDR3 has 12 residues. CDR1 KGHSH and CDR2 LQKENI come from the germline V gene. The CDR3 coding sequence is TGTGCCAGCTCACCGAGCATCTACGAGCAGTACTTC. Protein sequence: CASSPSIYEQYF.

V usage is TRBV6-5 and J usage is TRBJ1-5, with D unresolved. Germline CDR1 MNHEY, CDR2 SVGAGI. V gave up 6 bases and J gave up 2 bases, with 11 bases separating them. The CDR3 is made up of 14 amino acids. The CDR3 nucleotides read TGTGCCAGCAGCTTGGGAGTGGGCAATCAGCCCCAGCATTTT. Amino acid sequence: CASSLGVGNQPQHF.

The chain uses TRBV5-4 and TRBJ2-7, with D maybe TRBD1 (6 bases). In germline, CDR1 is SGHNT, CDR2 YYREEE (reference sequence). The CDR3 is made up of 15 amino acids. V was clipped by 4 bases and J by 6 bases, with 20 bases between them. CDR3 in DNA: TGTGCCAGCAGCACAATAAAGACAGGAGGTTCCGAGCAGTACTTC. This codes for CASSTIKTGGSEQYF. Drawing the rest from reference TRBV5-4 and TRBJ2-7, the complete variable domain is ETGVTQSPTHLIKTRGQQVTLRCSSQSGHNTVSWYQQALGQGPQFIFQYYREEENGRGNFPPRFSGLQFPNYSSELNVNALELDDSALYLCASSTIKTGGSEQYFGPGTRLTVT.

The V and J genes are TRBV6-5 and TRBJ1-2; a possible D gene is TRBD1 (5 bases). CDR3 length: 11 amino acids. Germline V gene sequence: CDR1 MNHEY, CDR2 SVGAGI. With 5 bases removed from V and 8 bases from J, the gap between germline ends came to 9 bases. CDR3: CASSNGGGYTF. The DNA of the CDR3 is TGTGCCAGCAGTAACGGGGGGGGCTACACCTTC.